The 29 T cell receptor beta chains listed next were all sequenced from one sample in a study of shared clonotypes between healthy human individuals. Assay: immunoSEQ multiplex PCR; the TCRdb copy retains only in-frame clones and omits some. The data contain roughly 86,000 clones, 68% of them singletons. Sequenced sample: memory CD8+ T cells sorted from blood. Subset reported: CD45RO+ cells pooled with CCR7-negative TemRA cells. These TCRs come from a man in his thirties or forties in good health.

The chain employs TRBV28 and TRBJ2-4, with a weak D call TRBD2 (6 bases). Trimming shortened V by 6 bases and J by 3 bases, and 12 bases separated the two germline ends. Germline CDR1 reads MDHEN; CDR2 reads SYDVKM. This CDR3 has 14 amino acids. The CDR3 DNA follows: TGTGCCAGCAGAGTCACGGGAGTCAAAAACATTCAGTACTTC. This sequence encodes CASRVTGVKNIQYF.

This clone was seen only a few times. This rearrangement joins TRBV11-3 to TRBJ2-2; D not certain. Germline assignment: CDR1 SGHNT and CDR2 YENEEA. Trimming took 2 bases from V and 6 from J, leaving 13 bases between them. The length of the CDR3 is 15 residues. In nucleotides, the CDR3 is TGTGCCAGCAGCTTACGGCAAAGCGAATCCGGGGAGCTGTTTTTT. It is translated as CASSLRQSESGELFF.

The chain employs TRBV5-1 and TRBJ2-2; D is perhaps TRBD1 (6 bases). V dropped 7 bases and J dropped 7 bases, with 17 bases sitting between them. The CDR3 consists of 14 residues. Per germline, CDR1 SGHRS and CDR2 YFSETQ. In DNA, the CDR3 is TGCGCCAGCCAAGAGGGGGTTTTCGGCGGGGAGCTGTTTTTT. This encodes CASQEGVFGGELFF.

J is TRBJ1-2 and V is TRBV5-1; TRBD1 aligns across 9 bases. The V segment lost 5 bases and the J segment 4 bases; nucleotides outside the gene matches: 9. The CDR3 is 15 residues long. CDR1 SGHRS and CDR2 YFSETQ come from the germline V gene. CDR3 DNA sequence: TGCGCCAGCAGGGCCGGGACAGGGACCGCCTATGGCTACACCTTC. Amino acids: CASRAGTGTAYGYTF.

This chain joins TRBV14 and TRBJ2-7; the D is unclear. Trimming stripped 1 base from V and 6 bases from J, with 7 bases between. Germline CDR1 reads SGHDN; CDR2 reads FVKESK. This CDR3 region has 12 residues. The CDR3 region has the DNA TGTGCCAGCAGCCAAGGTGGGCCCGAGCAGTACTTC. Translating it yields CASSQGGPEQYF.

This clone was counted a few times. The V call is TRBV27, the J call TRBJ1-1; D gene ambiguous. The V gene lost 8 bases and the J gene lost 1 base, with 11 bases spanning the gap. The germline CDR1 and CDR2 sequences are MNHEY and SMNVEV (reference sequence). The CDR3 consists of 13 residues. CDR3 DNA sequence: TGTGCCAGCTGGTCCCGAGGGAACACTGAAGCTTTCTTT. It encodes CASWSRGNTEAFF.

The chain carries TRBV11-2 and TRBJ2-3, with unresolved D. CDR1 and CDR2 (germline): SGHAT, FQNNGV. V was shortened by 3 bases and J by 2 bases, with 9 bases between the two germline ends. The CDR3 loop spans 14 amino acids. The chain's CDR3 is CASSLGGDTDTQYF. Here the CDR3 DNA reads TGTGCCAGCAGCTTGGGCGGCGACACAGATACGCAGTATTTT.

CDR3 in amino acids: CASSFFGVQGTGELFF. In DNA, the CDR3 is TGTGCCAGCAGTTTCTTTGGGGTTCAGGGCACCGGGGAGCTGTTTTTT. V is TRBV27 and J is TRBJ2-2; D possibly corresponds to TRBD1 (5 bases). The CDR3 contains 16 residues. V shed 3 bases and J shed 4 bases, with 15 bases lying between them. Germline V lookup: CDR1 MNHEY, CDR2 SMNVEV (reference sequence).

The V gene is TRBV11-3, the J gene TRBJ1-5; unclear D gene. In germline, CDR1 is SGHNT, CDR2 YENEEA. Deletions cut 11 bases from V and 6 bases from J, with 8 bases between. The CDR3 loop spans 10 amino acids. CDR3 amino acids: CAYRGQPQHF. As DNA, the CDR3 is TGTGCCTATCGGGGTCAGCCCCAGCATTTT.

The CDR3 protein is CASSYSTGFAGELFF. In DNA, the CDR3 is TGTGCCAGCAGTTACTCGACAGGGTTCGCCGGGGAGCTGTTTTTT. The V call is TRBV6-5, the J call TRBJ2-2; 7 bases agree with TRBD1. J gave up 6 bases and V 0 bases, and 4 bases lay outside the gene matches. Germline CDR1 reads MNHEY; CDR2 reads SVGAGI. There are 15 residues in the CDR3.

CDR3 sequence reads: CASRLKQNTEAFF. Written as DNA, the CDR3 is TGTGCCAGCAGATTAAAACAGAACACTGAAGCTTTCTTT. The rearrangement uses TRBV28 and TRBJ1-1, with D unclear. CDR1 is MDHEN and CDR2 is SYDVKM in the germline V gene. V was cut by 6 bases and J by 1 base, with 9 bases left in between. This CDR3 is 13 amino acids long.

This clone turned up a few times. V and J are TRBV6-6 and TRBJ1-2, with D tentatively TRBD1 (5 bases). This CDR3 has 15 residues. CDR1 is MNHNY and CDR2 is SVGAGI in the germline V gene (reference sequence). The V end lost 4 bases, the J end lost 4 bases, and 16 bases lay between the germline ends. The CDR3, as DNA: TGTGCCAGCAGTTCCTCAGGGTGGGGCTCCTATGGCTACACCTTC. This gives the protein CASSSSGWGSYGYTF.

The chain employs TRBV20-1 and TRBJ1-4; no reliable D call. The CDR3 totals 11 residues. Looked up from germline, CDR1 is DFQATT and CDR2 is SNEGSKA (reference sequence). Trimming removed 0 bases at V and 6 bases at J, with 2 bases between. The CDR3 sequence: CSAREHEKLFF. The CDR3 DNA follows: TGCAGTGCTAGAGAACATGAAAAACTGTTTTTT.

The CDR3 here is CASDRGRNTIYF. The CDR3 DNA reads as TGTGCCAGTGACCGGGGCCGAAACACCATATATTTT. The J gene is TRBJ1-3, the V gene TRBV27, with D possibly matching TRBD1 (5 bases). The germline V gene encodes CDR1 MNHEY and CDR2 SMNVEV (reference sequence). Trimming pared 9 bases from V and 5 bases from J, leaving 11 bases between. This CDR3 comprises 12 residues.

The V gene is TRBV7-8, the J gene TRBJ2-7; either TRBD1 or TRBD2 may fit D (5 bases each). The V gene lost 1 base and the J gene lost 6 bases, with 13 bases spanning the gap. There are 14 residues in the CDR3. Germline CDR1 and CDR2: SGHVS and FQNEAQ. The CDR3 DNA follows: TGTGCCAGCAGCTTAGGTTTCGGGGCATCCGAGCAGTACTTC. Translated: CASSLGFGASEQYF.

V and J are TRBV5-4 and TRBJ2-7; 8 bases map to TRBD1. The J segment lost 3 bases and the V segment lost 4 bases, leaving 6 bases of the junction unmatched. The CDR3 covers 14 residues. CDR1 SGHNT and CDR2 YYREEE come from the germline V gene (reference sequence). DNA of the CDR3: TGTGCCAGCAGCCTATCGACAGGGGACTACGAGCAGTACTTC. Translated: CASSLSTGDYEQYF.

Turning to this clone: Other DNA variants within this sample encode the same CDR3. The rearrangement links TRBV28 to TRBJ2-1, with a tentative D call TRBD1 (6 bases). The V gene's germline CDR1 is MDHEN and CDR2 SYDVKM. CDR3 size: 12 residues. V was shortened by 8 bases and J by 1 base, with 6 bases between the two germline ends. The CDR3 reads CASGQSYNEQFF. Here the CDR3 DNA reads TGTGCCAGCGGACAGTCCTACAATGAGCAGTTCTTC.

This clone was picked up a small number of times. A much larger clone lies a single base off, so this may be a read error. This specimen includes other DNA sequences encoding the same CDR3. The chain uses TRBV6-4 and TRBJ2-1; 11 nucleotides line up with TRBD1. The CDR3 runs 15 residues. Germline V lookup: CDR1 MRHNA, CDR2 SNTAGT. J gave up 4 bases and V 4 bases, and 3 bases lay outside the gene matches. CDR3: CASSAGTGGYNEQFF. The CDR3 bases are TGTGCCAGCAGTGCCGGGACAGGGGGTTACAATGAGCAGTTCTTC.

This clone was seen at least ten times. The rearrangement joins TRBV28 to TRBJ2-1; possibly TRBD2 for D (7 bases). V was shortened by 8 bases and J by 8 bases, with 16 bases between the two germline ends. The CDR3 is made up of 13 amino acids. Germline assignment: CDR1 MDHEN and CDR2 SYDVKM. The CDR3 loop reads CASEGGGGYEQFF. In DNA, the CDR3 is TGTGCCAGCGAGGGGGGAGGGGGATATGAGCAGTTCTTC.

The genes are TRBV28 and TRBJ2-1, with D maybe TRBD1 (5 bases). The germline V and J ends were trimmed by 0 bases and 0 bases, with 6 bases remaining between them. This CDR3 region has 15 residues. Germline V lookup: CDR1 MDHEN, CDR2 SYDVKM. In DNA form, the CDR3 reads TGTGCCAGCAGTTTATGGACAGCCTCCTACAATGAGCAGTTCTTC. Amino acid sequence: CASSLWTASYNEQFF.

This clone appeared once. V usage is TRBV7-9 and J usage is TRBJ2-7; 8 bases match TRBD1. The germline V gene encodes CDR1 SEHNR and CDR2 FQNEAQ (reference sequence). The CDR3 is made up of 14 amino acids. Trimming at V came to 5 bases and at J to 6 bases, leaving 9 bases not matched to a gene. Here the CDR3 reads CASSEGQGMSEQYF. The CDR3, as DNA: TGTGCCAGCAGCGAAGGACAGGGAATGAGCGAGCAGTACTTC.

The J gene is TRBJ2-7, the V gene TRBV7-8, with D perhaps TRBD2 (6 bases). Per the germline V gene, CDR1 is SGHVS and CDR2 is FQNEAQ. CDR3 length: 13 amino acids. Trimming left V 4 bases short and J 4 bases short, with 11 bases between. The CDR3 DNA reads TGTGCCAGCAGCTCGACTAGATTTTACGAGCAGTACTTC. Its translation: CASSSTRFYEQYF.

The chain employs TRBV4-3 and TRBJ2-2; TRBD2 is a possible D gene (5 bases). Germline V gives CDR1 LGHNA, CDR2 YSLEER. V lost 0 bases, J lost 6 bases, and 8 bases lay in between. CDR3 length equals 14 residues. CDR3 DNA sequence: TGCGCCAGCAGCCAAGAAGAGGGCGCCGGGGAGCTGTTTTTT. As protein: CASSQEEGAGELFF.

This chain uses TRBV7-9 with TRBJ2-7; 8 bases agree with TRBD1. The CDR3 is 12 residues long. Germline V gives CDR1 SEHNR, CDR2 FQNEAQ (reference sequence). Trimming cost V 3 bases and J 5 bases; bases outside gene matches: 0. The CDR3 loop reads CASSLTGDEQYF. The DNA for the CDR3 is TGTGCCAGCAGCTTGACAGGGGACGAGCAGTACTTC.

The rearrangement links TRBV2 to TRBJ1-1; TRBD1 is a possible D gene (5 bases). Between the trimmed V and J ends, which lost 4 bases and 4 bases, there was a span of 16 bases. This CDR3 is built from 15 residues. Per germline, CDR1 SNHLY and CDR2 FYNNEI. CDR3 amino acids: CASSVRSAGGTEAFF. The DNA of the CDR3 is TGTGCCAGCAGTGTACGCAGCGCGGGGGGCACTGAAGCTTTCTTT.

V gene TRBV10-3 combines with J gene TRBJ2-7, with a weak D call TRBD2 (7 bases). The CDR3 loop spans 16 amino acids. The V end lost 0 bases, the J end lost 5 bases, and 17 bases lay between the germline ends. Looked up from germline, CDR1 is ENHRY and CDR2 is SYGVKD. This chain's CDR3 is CAISESVGGRDHEQYF. DNA for the CDR3: TGTGCCATCAGTGAGTCGGTCGGGGGGCGGGATCACGAGCAGTACTTC.

In regard to this clone: Other DNA sequences in this sample translate to the same CDR3. The V and J genes are TRBV29-1 and TRBJ1-1; no definite D call. Germline V gene lookup returns CDR1 SQVTM and CDR2 ANQGSEA. Trimming stripped 6 bases from V and 1 base from J, with 9 bases between. This CDR3 has 12 residues. The CDR3 DNA follows: TGCAGCGTCTTGCCGGGGAACACTGAAGCTTTCTTT. This translates into CSVLPGNTEAFF.

The gene calls are TRBV6-5 and TRBJ2-7; no clear D. The germline CDR1 and CDR2 sequences are MNHEY and SVGAGI. The V gene lost 0 bases and the J gene lost 3 bases, with 15 bases spanning the gap. This CDR3 spans 16 amino acids. CDR3 coding DNA: TGTGCCAGCAGTTACTCTACAGCTTGGCCCTTCTACGAGCAGTACTTC. Translated, it gives CASSYSTAWPFYEQYF.

The chain carries TRBV27 and TRBJ1-2; no firm D call. V was shortened by 2 bases and J by 3 bases, with 7 bases between the two germline ends. The germline V gene encodes CDR1 MNHEY and CDR2 SMNVEV (reference sequence). This CDR3 contains 13 residues. CDR3 protein: CASSLNSYYGYTF. The CDR3 DNA reads as TGTGCCAGCAGTTTAAACAGCTACTATGGCTACACCTTC.